This TCR beta chain was documented in a study of T cell changes during pregnancy in multiple sclerosis. Here immunoSEQ multiplex PCR was the method, and the copy in TCRdb shows in-frame clones only, minus some. The sample contains 40,000 to 45,000 clones, 80% to 95% of which appear only once. The CDR3 runs to 12 residues. Germline loops: CDR1 MNHEY, CDR2 SVGAGI. With 5 bases removed from V and 0 bases from J, the gap between germline ends came to 3 bases. The clonotype originates from a female donor with multiple sclerosis, enrolled in a pregnancy study. The chain employs TRBV6-5 and TRBJ2-3; D is unresolved. Material for sequencing was peripheral blood. CDR3 in DNA: TGTGCCAGCAGTCAAAGCACAGATACGCAGTATTTT. Translated: CASSQSTDTQYF.